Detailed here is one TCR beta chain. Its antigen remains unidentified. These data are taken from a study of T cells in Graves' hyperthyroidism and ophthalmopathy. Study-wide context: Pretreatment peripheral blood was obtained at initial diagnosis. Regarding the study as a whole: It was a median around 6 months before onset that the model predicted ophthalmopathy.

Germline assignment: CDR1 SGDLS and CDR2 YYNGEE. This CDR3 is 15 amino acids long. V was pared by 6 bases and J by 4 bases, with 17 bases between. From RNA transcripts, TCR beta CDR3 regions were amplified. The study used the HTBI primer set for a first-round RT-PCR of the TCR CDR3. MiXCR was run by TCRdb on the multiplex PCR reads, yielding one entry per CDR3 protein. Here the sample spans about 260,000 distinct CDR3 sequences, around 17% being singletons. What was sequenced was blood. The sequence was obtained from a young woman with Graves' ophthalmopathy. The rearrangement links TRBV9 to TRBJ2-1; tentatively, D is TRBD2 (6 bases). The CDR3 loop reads CASTPGSGLYNEQFF. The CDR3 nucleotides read TGTGCCAGCACCCCTGGGAGCGGGTTATACAATGAGCAGTTCTTC.